Each of the 18 T cell receptor beta chains below was sequenced from the same sample in a study of cytomegalovirus exposure and HLA in healthy donors. PCR employed 60 Vbeta and 13 Jbeta primers. Assay used: immunoSEQ multiplex PCR; TCRdb lists only in-frame clones, some missing. Of about 97,000 clones listed, roughly four fifths are singletons. Sequenced: PBMCs. The receptors originated from a middle-aged man in good health and CMV-seropositive.

This clone was counted between two and nine times. The CDR3 is CASSDLSYNEQFF. Written as DNA, the CDR3 is TGTGCCAGTAGCGACTTATCCTACAATGAGCAGTTCTTC. The rearrangement links TRBV19 to TRBJ2-1; the D is unclear. Germline V gene data show CDR1 as LNHDA and CDR2 as SQIVND (reference sequence). The V gene lost 6 bases and the J gene lost 1 base, with 7 bases spanning the gap. This CDR3 contains 13 residues. The full variable domain, its missing parts supplied by reference TRBV19 and TRBJ2-1, is DGGITQSPKYLFRKEGQNVTLSCEQNLNHDAMYWYRQDPGQGLRLIYYSQIVNDFQKGDIAEGYSVSREKKESFPLTVTSAQKNPTAFYLCASSDLSYNEQFFGPGTRLTVL.

The gene calls are TRBV18 and TRBJ1-1; 8 bases are a match to TRBD1. With V trimmed by 2 bases and J by 5 bases, 7 bases remained unmatched. This CDR3 is 15 amino acids long. CDR1 and CDR2 from the germline V gene are KGHSH and LQKENI. The DNA of the CDR3 is TGTGCCAGCTCACCAGACAGGGGAACGGGGACTGAAGCTTTCTTT. This codes for CASSPDRGTGTEAFF.

The rearrangement links TRBV11-2 to TRBJ1-2, with 7 bases aligning to TRBD1. V was clipped by 2 bases and J by 4 bases; unmatched bases: 4. The germline V gene encodes CDR1 SGHAT and CDR2 FQNNGV. The CDR3 contains 14 residues. The CDR3 sequence: CASSLTGASYGYTF. The DNA for the CDR3 is TGTGCCAGCAGCTTAACAGGGGCTAGCTATGGCTACACCTTC.

The J gene is TRBJ1-1, the V gene TRBV5-1, with TRBD1 matching over 10 bases. V trimming: 4 bases; J trimming: 6 bases; junction bases outside the gene matches: 9. The CDR3 has 15 amino acids. Germline V CDR1 and CDR2: SGHRS, YFSETQ. In DNA, the CDR3 is TGCGCCAGCAGCCTAATGACAGGGGGCGCGTCTGAAGCTTTCTTT. It specifies CASSLMTGGASEAFF.

Turning to this clone: The germline gene is not matched at one end of the junction; a read error may be the cause. The chain is built from TRBV7-9 and TRBJ1-2; maybe TRBD1 (6 bases). This CDR3 spans 16 amino acids. CDR1 and CDR2 from the germline V gene are SEHNR and FQNEAQ (reference sequence). DNA of the CDR3: TGTTCCAGCAGCCTCCGGTTTGGGGGCGAGGACTATGGCTACACCTTC. Translation: CSSSLRFGGEDYGYTF. The full variable domain, in which reference TRBV7-9 and TRBJ1-2 provide the parts outside the CDR3, is DTGVSQNPRHKITKRGQNVTFRCDPISEHNRLYWYRQTLGQGPEFLTYFQNEAQLEKSRLLSDRFSAERPKGSFSTLEIQRTEQGDSAMYLCSSSLRFGGEDYGYTFGSGTRLTVV.

This clone was detected only a few times. The chain carries TRBV6-5 and TRBJ2-3; TRBD2 matches at 10 bases. With V trimmed by 3 bases and J by 4 bases, 7 bases remained unmatched. This CDR3 spans 16 amino acids. CDR1 is MNHEY, CDR2 SVGAGI, per germline. The chain's CDR3 is CASSYGTSGVPDTQYF. Here the CDR3 DNA reads TGTGCCAGCAGTTATGGCACTAGCGGGGTCCCAGATACGCAGTATTTT.

V is TRBV7-3 and J is TRBJ1-2; 7 nucleotides line up with TRBD1. CDR1 and CDR2 (germline): SGHTA, FQGTGA. There are 15 residues in the CDR3. The V segment lost 5 bases and the J segment 4 bases; nucleotides outside the gene matches: 10. DNA of the CDR3: TGTGCCAGCAGCCGGCCCGGGACAGATATCTATGGCTACACCTTC. Residues: CASSRPGTDIYGYTF.

V gene TRBV9 combines with J gene TRBJ2-3; a possible D gene is TRBD2 (6 bases). Germline V CDR1 and CDR2: SGDLS, YYNGEE. V lost 5 bases, J lost 3 bases, and 10 bases lay in between. This CDR3 has 13 amino acids. CDR3 loop: CASRGGRTDTQYF. As DNA, the CDR3 is TGTGCCAGCAGGGGGGGTAGGACAGATACGCAGTATTTT.

The rearrangement links TRBV2 to TRBJ2-3, with D hard to call. CDR3 length: 10 residues. V dropped 6 bases and J dropped 7 bases, with 5 bases sitting between them. Germline CDR1 reads SNHLY; CDR2 reads FYNNEI. The CDR3 is CASRSYTQYF. Written as DNA, the CDR3 is TGTGCCAGCAGGTCGTATACGCAGTATTTT.

The V call is TRBV10-3, the J call TRBJ2-2; the match to TRBD1 covers 9 bases. The CDR3 extends over 15 amino acids. Trimming removed 7 bases from V and 4 bases from J; junction bases left unmatched: 7. Germline CDR1 and CDR2: ENHRY and SYGVKD. The CDR3 DNA sequence: TGTGCCATCACCCCGGGACAGGGTCTCACCGGGGAGCTGTTTTTT. Protein product: CAITPGQGLTGELFF.

CDR3 bases: TGTGCCAGCAGCTTGCAACAGGGGGATGAGCAGTTCTTC. Translated, it gives CASSLQQGDEQFF. V usage is TRBV5-4 and J usage is TRBJ2-1; 8 nucleotides agree with TRBD1. This CDR3 has 13 residues. Trimming took 1 base from V and 8 from J; bases not matched to a gene: 2. Looked up from germline, CDR1 is SGHNT and CDR2 is YYREEE (reference sequence).

The chain employs TRBV6-5 and TRBJ2-1, with 7 bases lining up with TRBD2. The CDR3 has 15 residues. Losses at the gene ends were 6 bases for V and 0 bases for J; bases not matched to a gene: 5. Looked up from germline, CDR1 is MNHEY and CDR2 is SVGAGI. The CDR3 coding sequence is TGTGCCAGCAGAGCGACGGGGGGCTCCTACAATGAGCAGTTCTTC. Its translation is CASRATGGSYNEQFF.

This chain links TRBV5-1 with TRBJ1-1; the D gene is possibly TRBD1 (6 bases). Germline-derived CDR1 and CDR2 are SGHRS and YFSETQ. With 4 bases removed from V and 7 bases from J, the gap between germline ends came to 14 bases. The CDR3 extends over 13 amino acids. Written as DNA, the CDR3 is TGCGCCAGCAGCATCGGACAGATTAATGAAGCTTTCTTT. Encoded protein: CASSIGQINEAFF.

V and J are TRBV6-5 and TRBJ2-3, with TRBD2 as a possible D gene (5 bases). Trimming left V 5 bases short and J 5 bases short, with 11 bases between. This CDR3 has 13 amino acids. Germline V gives CDR1 MNHEY, CDR2 SVGAGI. The DNA for the CDR3 is TGTGCCAGCAGTAGCAGAGGACTAGATACGCAGTATTTT. It yields the protein CASSSRGLDTQYF.

The J gene is TRBJ1-4, the V gene TRBV20-1, with D hard to call. V lost 1 base, J lost 8 bases, and 5 bases lay in between. The CDR3 loop spans 11 amino acids. Germline CDR1 DFQATT, CDR2 SNEGSKA (reference sequence). CDR3 nucleotide sequence: TGCAGTGCTAGAGTTCAGGAAAAACTGTTTTTT. Its protein is CSARVQEKLFF.

The V call is TRBV2, the J call TRBJ2-7; D not resolved. V shed 8 bases and J shed 4 bases, with 9 bases lying between them. CDR1 is SNHLY, CDR2 FYNNEI, per germline. CDR3 length: 11 residues. The CDR3 spells CASSTGYEQYF. The CDR3 DNA reads as TGTGCCAGCTCAACGGGTTACGAGCAGTACTTC.

The V call is TRBV7-2, the J call TRBJ2-5; maybe TRBD1 (6 bases). Trimming took 4 bases from V and 0 from J, leaving 12 bases between them. Germline V CDR1 and CDR2: SGHTA, FQGNSA. The CDR3 extends over 15 amino acids. CDR3 amino acids: CASSSLTGDQETQYF. In DNA form, the CDR3 reads TGTGCCAGCAGCTCCCTGACAGGCGACCAAGAGACCCAGTACTTC.

This clone was seen a single time. This chain uses TRBV7-2 with TRBJ2-7, with 9 nucleotides matching TRBD1. This CDR3 is built from 14 residues. Trimming took 3 bases from V and 3 from J; bases not matched to a gene: 3. From germline, CDR1 is SGHTA and CDR2 FQGNSA. CDR3 region: CASSFKDRGYEQYF. The CDR3, as DNA: TGTGCCAGCAGCTTCAAGGACAGGGGCTACGAGCAGTACTTC.